This T cell receptor (beta chain) was observed in a study of human T cells and chemical hapten exposure. Time point: patch test 1, 2 weeks after DPC sensitization. Treatment given: therapeutic diphenylcyclopropenone sensitization with weekly scalp DPC. V lost 4 bases, J lost 0 bases, and 15 bases lay in between. The CDR3 covers 16 residues. This clonotype was recorded a few times. TCRdb processed the RACE reads anew with MiXCR; each CDR3 protein has one entry. This table holds under 200,000 distinct CDR3 sequences, approximately 14% found once. Sequences were derived from whole blood, sampled in connection with sensitization to the hapten diphenylcyclopropenone (DPC). The V and J genes are TRBV12-3 or TRBV12-4 and TRBJ2-5; maybe TRBD1 (6 bases). The sequence derives from a woman aged 30 to 39 with alopecia areata. Some clones in this sample may be carry-over from other donors' samples. The CDR3 loop is CASSSFVGANQETQYF. As DNA, the CDR3 is TGTGCCAGCAGTTCCTTCGTGGGGGCGAACCAAGAGACCCAGTACTTC.